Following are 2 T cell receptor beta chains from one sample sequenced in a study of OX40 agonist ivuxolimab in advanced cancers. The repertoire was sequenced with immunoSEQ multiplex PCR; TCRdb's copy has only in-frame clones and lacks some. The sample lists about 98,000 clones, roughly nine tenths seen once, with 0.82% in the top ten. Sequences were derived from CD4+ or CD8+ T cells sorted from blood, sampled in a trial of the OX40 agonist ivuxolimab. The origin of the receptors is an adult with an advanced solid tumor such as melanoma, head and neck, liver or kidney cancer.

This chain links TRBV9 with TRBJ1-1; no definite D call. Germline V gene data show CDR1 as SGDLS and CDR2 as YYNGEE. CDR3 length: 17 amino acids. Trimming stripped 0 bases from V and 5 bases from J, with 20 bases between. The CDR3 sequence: CASSVGIERQRGTEAFF. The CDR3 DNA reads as TGTGCCAGCAGCGTAGGTATTGAGAGGCAGAGAGGGACTGAAGCTTTCTTT.

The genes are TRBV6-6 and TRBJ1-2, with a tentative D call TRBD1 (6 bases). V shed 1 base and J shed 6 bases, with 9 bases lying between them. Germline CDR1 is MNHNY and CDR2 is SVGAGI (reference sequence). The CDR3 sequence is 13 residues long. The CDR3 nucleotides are TGTGCCAGCAGTTACTGGGGGGGCAATGGCTACACCTTC. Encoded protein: CASSYWGGNGYTF.